This T cell receptor (beta chain) was documented in a study of control samples from healthy donors and cancer patients. Germline loops: CDR1 SEHNR, CDR2 FQNEAQ (reference sequence). The ends were cut back, 5 bases at V and 8 bases at J, with 9 bases in the middle. The CDR3 spans 11 residues. Clones were sequenced by immunoSEQ multiplex PCR, and TCRdb holds only the in-frame ones, with some missing. Of roughly 86,000 clones in the sample, 90% were seen once. The clonotype comes from a woman aged 18 to 35 in good health. Sequencing was carried out using blood. The chain links TRBV7-9 to TRBJ1-1; D is uncertain. The CDR3 is CASSREAEAFF. The CDR3 DNA reads as TGTGCCAGCAGCAGGGAGGCAGAAGCTTTCTTT.